What follows are 11 T cell receptor beta chains derived from one specimen sequenced in a study of T cell responses to AZD1222 COVID-19 vaccine (dated by TCRdb to the early 2020s). Library creation used the immunoSEQ multiplex PCR assay. Imported from immuneACCESS, the table was reduced by TCRdb to in-frame sequences with V and J called. These copies leave out some clones; in studies compared against another copy, an unresolved V gene accounts for under half, and the cause of the remainder is not known. The sample data list under 150,000 clones, and roughly 90% of these were observed just once. The ten most abundant clones make up less than 2% of the sample. This sample's time point label indicates: about 28 days (+/-7) after the second vaccine dose. The specimen comprised peripheral blood, sampled 28 days after the second AZD1222 dose. The receptors shown here come from an adult who received the AZD1222 COVID-19 vaccine.

J is TRBJ2-1 and V is TRBV19, with 9 nucleotides matching TRBD2. The germline CDR1 and CDR2 sequences are LNHDA and SQIVND (reference sequence). J lost 4 bases, V lost 4 bases, and 11 bases had no gene match. The CDR3 runs to 17 residues. The CDR3, as DNA: TGTGCCAGTAGTAGCCGATCCCTAGCGGGACTGTACAATGAGCAGTTCTTC. Amino acids: CASSSRSLAGLYNEQFF. The whole variable domain, remainder taken from reference TRBV19 and TRBJ2-1, is DGGITQSPKYLFRKEGQNVTLSCEQNLNHDAMYWYRQDPGQGLRLIYYSQIVNDFQKGDIAEGYSVSREKKESFPLTVTSAQKNPTAFYLCASSSRSLAGLYNEQFFGPGTRLTVL.

The V call is TRBV5-6, the J call TRBJ2-1; no definite D call. V lost 1 base and J lost 4, with 6 bases in between. Per the germline V gene, CDR1 is SGHDT and CDR2 is YYEEEE. The CDR3 is made up of 13 amino acids. Here the CDR3 DNA reads TGTGCCAGCAGCTTGACTGGGTACAATGAGCAGTTCTTC. Translated, it gives CASSLTGYNEQFF.

This chain connects TRBV11-3 to TRBJ1-6; D is perhaps TRBD1 (5 bases). CDR1 and CDR2 (germline): SGHNT, YENEEA. The CDR3 covers 13 residues. The V gene lost 1 base and the J gene lost 10 bases, with 8 bases spanning the gap. CDR3 region: CASSLVTGSPLHF. The CDR3 DNA sequence: TGTGCCAGCAGCTTAGTTACAGGCTCACCCCTCCACTTT.

The V gene is TRBV4-1, the J gene TRBJ1-4; no firm D call. The V gene's germline CDR1 is MGHRA and CDR2 YSYEKL. V was cut by 1 base and J by 8 bases, with 11 bases left in between. The CDR3 has 14 residues. The chain's CDR3 is CASSQAGRGEKLFF. CDR3 in DNA: TGCGCCAGCAGCCAAGCGGGTAGAGGGGAAAAACTGTTTTTT.

Relative to its sample, this clone is medium-sized. The V gene is TRBV5-4, the J gene TRBJ2-2; 12 positions match TRBD2. This CDR3 contains 16 residues. Germline lookup yields CDR1 SGHNT and CDR2 YYREEE (reference sequence). The V gene end was trimmed by 4 bases and the J gene end by 1 base; junction bases not matched to a gene: 2. The chain's CDR3 is CASSPGLAGNTGELFF. CDR3 DNA: TGTGCCAGCAGCCCGGGACTAGCGGGGAACACCGGGGAGCTGTTTTTT.

The chain combines TRBV5-6 with TRBJ2-5; no reliable D call. V lost 0 bases and J lost 4, with 10 bases in between. Germline CDR1 reads SGHDT; CDR2 reads YYEEEE. This CDR3 has 14 residues. The CDR3 protein is CASSLALPPETQYF. The CDR3 DNA sequence: TGTGCCAGCAGCTTGGCCTTGCCGCCAGAGACCCAGTACTTC.

This clone was recorded once. The V and J genes are TRBV29-1 and TRBJ2-1; possibly TRBD2 for D (6 bases). CDR3 length: 17 residues. Deletions cut 6 bases from V and 6 bases from J, with 27 bases between. CDR1 is SQVTM and CDR2 is ANQGSEA in the germline V gene. CDR3 sequence: CSVRGMGTGVSSNEQFF. The CDR3 DNA is TGCAGCGTCCGAGGCATGGGGACGGGAGTATCGTCCAATGAGCAGTTCTTC.

This clone was seen once. J is TRBJ2-2 and V is TRBV12-3 or TRBV12-4; D is undetermined. The germline V and J ends were trimmed by 5 bases and 7 bases, with 11 bases remaining between them. The CDR3 has 13 residues. The CDR3 is CASSRLLGGELFF. The DNA for the CDR3 is TGTGCCAGCAGTCGCTTGCTTGGCGGGGAGCTGTTTTTT.

The chain combines TRBV11-2 with TRBJ1-1; 7 nucleotides match TRBD1. Trimming cost V 7 bases and J 4 bases; bases outside gene matches: 9. The CDR3 is made up of 14 amino acids. Looked up from germline, CDR1 is SGHAT and CDR2 is FQNNGV. The CDR3 region is CASNGKGAVTEAFF. The CDR3 DNA reads TGTGCCAGCAACGGGAAGGGGGCTGTCACTGAAGCTTTCTTT.

The CDR3 DNA is TGTGCCAGCAGTTCTGGGCAGGGAGAGGGTAATTCACCCCTCCACTTT. Translation: CASSSGQGEGNSPLHF. The chain employs TRBV6-6 and TRBJ1-6; TRBD1 is a possible D gene (5 bases). V was trimmed by 4 bases and J by 6 bases, leaving 16 bases between them. This CDR3 comprises 16 residues. Looked up from germline, CDR1 is MNHNY and CDR2 is SVGAGI (reference sequence).

The chain is built from TRBV21-1 and TRBJ1-6. TRBV21-1 has pseudogene status. This CDR3 contains 14 residues. DNA for the CDR3: TGTGCCACCAGGAGGAAGGGGGGTCATTCACCCCTCCACTTT. This encodes CATRRKGGHSPLHF.